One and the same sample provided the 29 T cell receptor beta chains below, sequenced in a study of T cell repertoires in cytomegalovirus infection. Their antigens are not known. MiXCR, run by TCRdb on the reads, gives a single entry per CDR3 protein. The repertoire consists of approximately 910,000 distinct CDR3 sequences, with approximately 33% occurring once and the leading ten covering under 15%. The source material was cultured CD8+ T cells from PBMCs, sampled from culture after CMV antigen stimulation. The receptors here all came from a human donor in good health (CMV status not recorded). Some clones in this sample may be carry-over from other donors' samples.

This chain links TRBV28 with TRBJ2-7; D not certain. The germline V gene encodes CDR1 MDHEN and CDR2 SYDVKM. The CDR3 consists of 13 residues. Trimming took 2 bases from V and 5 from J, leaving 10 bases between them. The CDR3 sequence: CASSLPLSHEQYV. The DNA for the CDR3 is TGTGCCAGCAGTTTACCCCTTAGCCACGAGCAGTACGTC.

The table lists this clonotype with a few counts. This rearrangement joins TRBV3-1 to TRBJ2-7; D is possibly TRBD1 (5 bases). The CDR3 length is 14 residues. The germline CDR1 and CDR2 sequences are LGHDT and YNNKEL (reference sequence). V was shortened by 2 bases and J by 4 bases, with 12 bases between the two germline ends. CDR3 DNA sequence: TGTGCCAGCAGCCAATCAGGGAAGGGATACGAGCAGTACTTC. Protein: CASSQSGKGYEQYF.

CDR3 sequence reads: CATRPPRDEQYV. The CDR3 region has the DNA TGTGCCACCAGGCCACCAAGGGACGAGCAGTACGTC. The rearrangement joins TRBV15 to TRBJ2-7; D is undetermined. This CDR3 is 12 amino acids long. V was clipped by 6 bases and J by 5 bases, with 11 bases between them. CDR1 is LNHNV, CDR2 YYDKDF, per germline (reference sequence).

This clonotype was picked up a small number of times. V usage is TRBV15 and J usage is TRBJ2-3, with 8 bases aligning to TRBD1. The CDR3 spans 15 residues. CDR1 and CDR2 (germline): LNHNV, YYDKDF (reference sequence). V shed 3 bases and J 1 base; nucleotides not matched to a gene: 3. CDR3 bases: TGTGCCACCAGCAGTACGGACAGGGGCACAGATACGCAGTATTTT. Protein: CATSSTDRGTDTQYF.

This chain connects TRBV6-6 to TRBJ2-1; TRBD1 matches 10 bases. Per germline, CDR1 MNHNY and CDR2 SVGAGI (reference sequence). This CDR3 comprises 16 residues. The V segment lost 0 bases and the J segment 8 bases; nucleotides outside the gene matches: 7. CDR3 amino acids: CASSYSGDRGWDEQFF. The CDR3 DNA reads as TGTGCCAGCAGTTACTCGGGGGACAGGGGCTGGGATGAGCAGTTCTTC.

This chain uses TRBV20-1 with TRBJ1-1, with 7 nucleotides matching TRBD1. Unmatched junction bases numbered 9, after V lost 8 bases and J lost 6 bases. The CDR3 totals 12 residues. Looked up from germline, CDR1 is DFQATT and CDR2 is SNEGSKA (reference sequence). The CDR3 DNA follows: TGCAGTACTAATGTAGGGGGCTCTGAAGCTTTCTTT. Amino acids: CSTNVGGSEAFF.

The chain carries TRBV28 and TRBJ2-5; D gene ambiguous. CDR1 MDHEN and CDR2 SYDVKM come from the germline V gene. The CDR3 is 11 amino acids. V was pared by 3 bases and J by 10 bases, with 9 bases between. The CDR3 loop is CASSFSVGQYF. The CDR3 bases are TGTGCCAGCAGTTTCTCGGTGGGCCAGTACTTC.

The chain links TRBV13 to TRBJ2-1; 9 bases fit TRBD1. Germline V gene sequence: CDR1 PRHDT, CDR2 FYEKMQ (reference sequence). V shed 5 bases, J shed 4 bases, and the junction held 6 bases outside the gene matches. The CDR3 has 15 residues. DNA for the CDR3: TGTGCCAGCAGCATAACCGGGACAGGGTACAATGAGCAGTTCTTC. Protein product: CASSITGTGYNEQFF. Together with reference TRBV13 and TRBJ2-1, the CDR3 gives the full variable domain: AAGVIQSPRHLIKEKRETATLKCYPIPRHDTVYWYQQGPGQDPQFLISFYEKMQSDKGSIPDRFSAQQFSDYHSELNMSSLELGDSALYFCASSITGTGYNEQFFGPGTRLTVL.

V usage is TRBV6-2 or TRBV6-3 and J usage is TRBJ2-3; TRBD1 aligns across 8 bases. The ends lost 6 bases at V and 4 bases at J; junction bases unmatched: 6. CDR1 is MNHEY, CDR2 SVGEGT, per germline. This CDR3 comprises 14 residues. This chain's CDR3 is CASRSDRVPDTQYF. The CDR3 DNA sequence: TGTGCCAGCAGATCGGACAGGGTCCCAGATACGCAGTATTTT.

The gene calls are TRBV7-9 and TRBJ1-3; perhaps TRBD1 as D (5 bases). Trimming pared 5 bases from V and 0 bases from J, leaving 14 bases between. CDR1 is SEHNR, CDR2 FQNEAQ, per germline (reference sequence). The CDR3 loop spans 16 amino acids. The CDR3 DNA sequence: TGTGCCAGCAGCCGGGGAGGGGTACTCTCTGGAAACACCATATATTTT. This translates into CASSRGGVLSGNTIYF. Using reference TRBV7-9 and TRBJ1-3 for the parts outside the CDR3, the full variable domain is DTGVSQNPRHKITKRGQNVTFRCDPISEHNRLYWYRQTLGQGPEFLTYFQNEAQLEKSRLLSDRFSAERPKGSFSTLEIQRTEQGDSAMYLCASSRGGVLSGNTIYFGEGSWLTVV.

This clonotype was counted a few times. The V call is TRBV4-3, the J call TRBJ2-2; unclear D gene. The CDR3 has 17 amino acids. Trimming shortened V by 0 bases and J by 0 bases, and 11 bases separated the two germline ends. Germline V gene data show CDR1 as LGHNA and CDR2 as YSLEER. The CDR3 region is CASSQDVARTNTGELFF. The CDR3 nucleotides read TGCGCCAGCAGCCAAGATGTCGCCAGGACGAACACCGGGGAGCTGTTTTTT.

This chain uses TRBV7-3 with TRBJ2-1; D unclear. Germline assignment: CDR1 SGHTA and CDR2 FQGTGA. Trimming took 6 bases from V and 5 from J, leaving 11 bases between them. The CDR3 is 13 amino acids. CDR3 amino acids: CASRSRTDNEQFF. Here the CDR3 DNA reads TGTGCCAGCAGATCGAGGACGGACAATGAGCAGTTCTTC.

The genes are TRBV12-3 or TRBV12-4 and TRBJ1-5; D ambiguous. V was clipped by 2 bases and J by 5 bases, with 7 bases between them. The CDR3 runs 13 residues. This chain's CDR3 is CASSLKGHQPQHF. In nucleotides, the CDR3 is TGTGCCAGCAGTTTAAAGGGCCATCAGCCCCAGCATTTT.

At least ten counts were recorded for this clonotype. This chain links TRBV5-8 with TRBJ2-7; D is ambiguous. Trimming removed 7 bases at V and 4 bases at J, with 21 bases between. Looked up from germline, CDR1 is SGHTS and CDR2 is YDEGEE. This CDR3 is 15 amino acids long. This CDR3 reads CASAALPRTVYEQYF. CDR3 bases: TGTGCCAGCGCCGCTCTCCCCAGGACGGTTTACGAGCAGTACTTC. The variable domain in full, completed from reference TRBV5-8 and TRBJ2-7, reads EAGVTQSPTHLIKTRGQQATLRCSPISGHTSVYWYQQALGLGLQFLLWYDEGEERNRGNFPPRFSGRQFPNYSSELNVNALELEDSALYLCASAALPRTVYEQYFGPGTRLTVT.

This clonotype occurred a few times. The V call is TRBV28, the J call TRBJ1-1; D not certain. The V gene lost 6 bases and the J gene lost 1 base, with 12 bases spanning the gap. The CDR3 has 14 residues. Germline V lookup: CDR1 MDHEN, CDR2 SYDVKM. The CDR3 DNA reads TGTGCCAGCAGACGACCAGGTTCGAACACTGAAGCTTTCTTT. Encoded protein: CASRRPGSNTEAFF.

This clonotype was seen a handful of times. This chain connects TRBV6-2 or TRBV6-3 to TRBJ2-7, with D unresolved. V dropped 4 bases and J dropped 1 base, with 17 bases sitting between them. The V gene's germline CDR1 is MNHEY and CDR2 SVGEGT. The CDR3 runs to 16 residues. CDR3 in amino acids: CASSSHPTTYSYEQYV. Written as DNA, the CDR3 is TGTGCCAGCAGTTCTCACCCGACGACTTATTCCTACGAGCAGTACGTC.

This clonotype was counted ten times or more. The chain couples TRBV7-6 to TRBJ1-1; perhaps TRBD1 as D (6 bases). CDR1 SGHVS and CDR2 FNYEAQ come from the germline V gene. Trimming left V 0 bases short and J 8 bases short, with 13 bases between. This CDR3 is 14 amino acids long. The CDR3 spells CASSLAGTRGEAFF. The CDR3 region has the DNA TGTGCCAGCAGCTTAGCCGGGACACGGGGAGAAGCTTTCTTT.

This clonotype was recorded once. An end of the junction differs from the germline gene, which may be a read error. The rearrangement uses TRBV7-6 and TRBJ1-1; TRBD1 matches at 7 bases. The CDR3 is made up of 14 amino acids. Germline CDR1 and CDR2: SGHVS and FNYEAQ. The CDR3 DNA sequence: TGTGCCAGCAGCTGCAGGCAGGGGGTCACTGAAGTTTTCTTT. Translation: CASSCRQGVTEVFF.

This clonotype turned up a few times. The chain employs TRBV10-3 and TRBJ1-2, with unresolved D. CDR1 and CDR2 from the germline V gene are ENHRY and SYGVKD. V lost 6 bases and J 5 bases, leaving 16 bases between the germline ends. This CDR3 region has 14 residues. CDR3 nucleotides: TGTGCCATCAGAGCGGAGGAAGGACGTTATGGCTACACCTTC. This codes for CAIRAEEGRYGYTF.

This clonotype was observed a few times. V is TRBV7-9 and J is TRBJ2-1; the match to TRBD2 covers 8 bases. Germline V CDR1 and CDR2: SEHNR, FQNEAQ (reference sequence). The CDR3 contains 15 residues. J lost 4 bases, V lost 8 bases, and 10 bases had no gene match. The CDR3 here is CASASSGLEYNEQFF. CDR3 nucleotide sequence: TGTGCCAGCGCCTCTTCGGGACTAGAATACAATGAGCAGTTCTTC. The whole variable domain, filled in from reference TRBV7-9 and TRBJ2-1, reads DTGVSQNPRHKITKRGQNVTFRCDPISEHNRLYWYRQTLGQGPEFLTYFQNEAQLEKSRLLSDRFSAERPKGSFSTLEIQRTEQGDSAMYLCASASSGLEYNEQFFGPGTRLTVL.

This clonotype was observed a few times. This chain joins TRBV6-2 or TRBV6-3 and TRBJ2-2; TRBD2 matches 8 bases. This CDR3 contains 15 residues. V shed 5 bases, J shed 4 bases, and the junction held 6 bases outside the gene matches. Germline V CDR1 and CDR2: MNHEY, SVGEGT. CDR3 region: CASSSSGAPTGELFF. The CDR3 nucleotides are TGTGCCAGCAGTAGTAGCGGGGCGCCCACCGGGGAGCTGTTTTTT.

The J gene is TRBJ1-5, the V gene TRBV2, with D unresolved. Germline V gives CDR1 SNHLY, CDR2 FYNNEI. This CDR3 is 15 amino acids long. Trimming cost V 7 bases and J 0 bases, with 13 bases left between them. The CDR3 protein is CASTEVPDSNQPQHF. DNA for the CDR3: TGTGCCAGCACTGAGGTCCCAGATAGCAATCAGCCCCAGCATTTT. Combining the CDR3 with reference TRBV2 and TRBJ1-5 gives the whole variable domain EPEVTQTPSHQVTQMGQEVILRCVPISNHLYFYWYRQILGQKVEFLVSFYNNEISEKSEIFDDQFSVERPDGSNFTLKIRSTKLEDSAMYFCASTEVPDSNQPQHFGDGTRLSIL.

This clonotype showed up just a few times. DNA for the CDR3: TGTGCCAGCAGCTTAGCTTTCGGTCTCGAGCAGTACTTC. This codes for CASSLAFGLEQYF. The chain links TRBV7-6 to TRBJ2-7; D is ambiguous. The V gene's germline CDR1 is SGHVS and CDR2 FNYEAQ. V was trimmed by 0 bases and J by 6 bases, leaving 9 bases between them. CDR3 length: 13 residues.

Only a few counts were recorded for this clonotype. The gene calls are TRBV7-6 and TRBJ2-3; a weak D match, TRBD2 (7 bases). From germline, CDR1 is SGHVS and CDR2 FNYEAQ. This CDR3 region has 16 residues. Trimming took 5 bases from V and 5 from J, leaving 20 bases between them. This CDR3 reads CASSPLGGGRGDTQYF. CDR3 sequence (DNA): TGTGCCAGCAGCCCCTTAGGGGGGGGCCGTGGAGATACGCAGTATTTT. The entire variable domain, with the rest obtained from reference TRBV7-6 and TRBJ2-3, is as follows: GAGVSQSPRYKVTKRGQDVALRCDPISGHVSLYWYRQALGQGPEFLTYFNYEAQQDKSGLPNDRFSAERPEGSISTLTIQRTEQRDSAMYRCASSPLGGGRGDTQYFGPGTRLTVL.

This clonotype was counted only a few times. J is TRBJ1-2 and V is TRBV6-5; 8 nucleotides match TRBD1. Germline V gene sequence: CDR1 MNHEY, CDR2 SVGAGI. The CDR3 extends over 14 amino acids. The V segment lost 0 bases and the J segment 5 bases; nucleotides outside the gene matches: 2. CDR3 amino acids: CASSYSRTGYGYTF. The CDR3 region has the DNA TGTGCCAGCAGTTACTCGCGGACAGGGTATGGCTACACCTTC.

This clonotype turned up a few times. In nucleotides, the CDR3 is TGTGCCATCTCCCCGGGACAGTCTTCCCACGAGCAGTACTTC. Translating gives CAISPGQSSHEQYF. This chain connects TRBV6-5 to TRBJ2-7, with 7 bases that match TRBD1. Germline assignment: CDR1 MNHEY and CDR2 SVGAGI. The CDR3 has 14 residues. V shed 10 bases, J shed 5 bases, and the junction held 14 bases outside the gene matches.

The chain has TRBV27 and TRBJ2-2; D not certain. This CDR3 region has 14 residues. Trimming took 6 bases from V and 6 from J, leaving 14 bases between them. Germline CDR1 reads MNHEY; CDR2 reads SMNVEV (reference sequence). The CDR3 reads CASSSPEPPGELFF. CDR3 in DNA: TGTGCCAGCAGCTCGCCAGAACCCCCCGGGGAGCTGTTTTTT.

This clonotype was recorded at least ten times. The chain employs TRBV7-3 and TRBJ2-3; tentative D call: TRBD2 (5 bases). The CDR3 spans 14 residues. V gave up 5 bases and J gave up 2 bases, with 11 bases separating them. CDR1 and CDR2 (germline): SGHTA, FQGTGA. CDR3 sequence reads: CASSLGLFTDTQYF. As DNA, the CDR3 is TGTGCCAGCAGCCTAGGACTGTTCACAGATACGCAGTATTTT.

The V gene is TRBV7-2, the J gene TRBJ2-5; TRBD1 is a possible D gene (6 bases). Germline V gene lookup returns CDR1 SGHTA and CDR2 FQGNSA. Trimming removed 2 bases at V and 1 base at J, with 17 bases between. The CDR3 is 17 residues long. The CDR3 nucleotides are TGTGCCAGCAGCTTAAATCGGACTCCCAGGGGCCAAGAGACCCAGTACTTC. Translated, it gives CASSLNRTPRGQETQYF.